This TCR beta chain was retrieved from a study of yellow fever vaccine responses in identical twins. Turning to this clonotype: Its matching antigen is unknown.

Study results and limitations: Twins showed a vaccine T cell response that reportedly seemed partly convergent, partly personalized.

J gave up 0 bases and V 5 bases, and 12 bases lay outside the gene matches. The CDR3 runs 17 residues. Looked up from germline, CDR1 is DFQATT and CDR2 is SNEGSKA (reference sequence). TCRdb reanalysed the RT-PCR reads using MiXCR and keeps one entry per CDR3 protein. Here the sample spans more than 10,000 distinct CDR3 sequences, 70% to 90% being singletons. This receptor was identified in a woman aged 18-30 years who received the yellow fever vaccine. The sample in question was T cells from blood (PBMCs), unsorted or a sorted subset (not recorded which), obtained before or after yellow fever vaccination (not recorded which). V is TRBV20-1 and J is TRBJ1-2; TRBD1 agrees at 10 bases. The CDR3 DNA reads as TGCAGTGCTCAGCCTACATTCGGGACAGGGGCTAACTATGGCTACACCTTC. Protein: CSAQPTFGTGANYGYTF.